The sequence of this T cell receptor beta chain was determined in a study of blood T cell repertoires in COVID-19. Germline V CDR1 and CDR2: MNHEY, SVGAGI. This CDR3 comprises 13 residues. V shed 6 bases and J 7 bases; nucleotides not matched to a gene: 5. Sequencing used immunoSEQ multiplex PCR; TCRdb keeps in-frame clones, though not all of them. Counted here are about 280,000 clones, 88% occurring once; the ten biggest clones make up 0.8% to 1%. This sequence originates from a woman in her 30s who had recovered from COVID-19. V usage is TRBV6-5 and J usage is TRBJ2-1; 8 bases are shared with TRBD2. Input material: PBMCs or T cells enriched from blood (not recorded which). The CDR3 DNA follows: TGTGCCAGCAGACCGGGAGGGTATAATGAGCAGTTCTTC. It specifies CASRPGGYNEQFF.